This T cell receptor beta chain was captured by sequencing in a study of cytomegalovirus exposure and HLA in healthy donors. The PCR made use of 60 Vbeta and 13 Jbeta primers. The table came from immunoSEQ multiplex PCR; TCRdb's copy has only in-frame clones and leaves some out. The sample records 150,000 to 200,000 clones, 70% to 80% being singletons. Trimming left V 4 bases short and J 11 bases short, with 14 bases between. Per germline, CDR1 SQVTM and CDR2 ANQGSEA. The CDR3 is made up of 11 amino acids. The chain links TRBV29-1 to TRBJ1-1; D is undetermined. Sequencing input: PBMCs. The source of this sequence is a woman aged 50 to 65 in good health and CMV-seronegative. The chain's CDR3 is CSVVPGLEAFF. The CDR3 region has the DNA TGCAGCGTTGTCCCCGGTCTAGAGGCTTTCTTT.